These T cell receptor beta chains were read from a single sample in a study of neurological immune-mediated disorders. TCRdb re-called the 5' RACE reads through MiXCR, storing one row per CDR3 protein. This table holds more than 25,000 distinct CDR3 sequences, about 4% found once. Sequencing was carried out using CD4+ T cells from blood. The receptors were gathered from a woman aged 35 to 49 in good health. Each CDR3 is given with its conserved first and last residue. Fields, in order: V gene, D gene, clone size, J gene, CDR3 protein, CDR3 DNA. A D gene is named only where the DNA matches it firmly. Clone size appears in some rows only: once, few, many, or a class for an expanded clone.

TRBV30	NA	NA	TRBJ2-4	CAVTGVAKNIQYF	TGTGCCGTCACTGGGGTGGCCAAAAACATTCAGTACTTC
TRBV7-8	NA	many	TRBJ1-2	CASSPPGNSPGGYGYTF	TGTGCCAGCAGCCCTCCGGGCAATTCACCGGGCGGCTATGGCTACACCTTC
TRBV25-1	TRBD1	many	TRBJ2-7	CATEGTAYEQYF	TGTGCCACCGAGGGGACAGCCTACGAGCAGTACTTC
TRBV7-2	TRBD2	many	TRBJ2-7	CASRLAGGGGGEQYF	TGTGCCAGCAGATTAGCGGGAGGAGGCGGGGGAGAGCAGTACTTC
TRBV29-1	NA	many	TRBJ2-4	CSAELGGGNIQYF	TGCAGCGCTGAGTTAGGGGGGGGAAACATTCAGTACTTC
TRBV19	NA	many	TRBJ1-2	CASSVFGFLDYGYTF	TGTGCCAGTAGTGTCTTTGGCTTTCTGGATTATGGCTACACCTTC
TRBV20-1	NA	many	TRBJ1-2	CSARGGPNYGYTF	TGCAGTGCTAGAGGGGGCCCTAACTATGGCTACACCTTC
TRBV12-3/TRBV12-4	NA	many	TRBJ1-1	CASSRGAVGEAFF	TGTGCCAGCAGTCGCGGGGCAGTGGGTGAAGCTTTCTTT
TRBV14	NA	many	TRBJ1-2	CASSHSGHYGYTF	TGTGCCAGCAGCCACTCCGGGCACTATGGCTACACCTTC
TRBV6-5	NA	many	TRBJ1-3	CASSNGNTIYF	TGTGCCAGCTCAAACGGAAACACCATATATTTT
TRBV5-1	NA	many	TRBJ2-2	CASSFRLAGNTGELFF	TGCGCCAGCAGCTTCCGTTTGGCGGGGAACACCGGGGAGCTGTTTTTT
TRBV10-1	TRBD1	NA	TRBJ2-3	CASSDFGQGGVNEQYF	TGCGCCAGCAGTGATTTCGGACAGGGGGGAGTCAATGAGCAGTATTTT
TRBV5-1	NA	many	TRBJ2-7	CASTLLPLGTGLHEQYF	TGCGCCAGCACCTTACTCCCCTTGGGTACAGGGTTGCACGAGCAGTACTTC
TRBV20-1	TRBD2	many	TRBJ2-3	CSAAGSGGLRDTQYF	TGCAGTGCTGCTGGTAGCGGGGGCCTAAGGGATACGCAGTATTTT
TRBV28	NA	many	TRBJ2-7	CASPPGTYRGGFYEQYF	TGTGCCAGCCCACCCGGCACTTACAGGGGGGGGTTCTACGAGCAGTACTTC
TRBV7-2	TRBD2	many	TRBJ2-1	CASSLKAGGPYEQFF	TGTGCCAGCAGCTTAAAAGCGGGAGGGCCCTATGAGCAGTTCTTC
TRBV5-1	TRBD1	NA	TRBJ2-7	CANSRGTVSSYEQYF	TGTGCCAACAGTCGTGGGACAGTAAGCTCCTACGAGCAGTACTTC
TRBV20-1	NA	many	TRBJ1-1	CSAQEKTEAFF	TGCAGTGCTCAGGAGAAGACTGAAGCTTTCTTT